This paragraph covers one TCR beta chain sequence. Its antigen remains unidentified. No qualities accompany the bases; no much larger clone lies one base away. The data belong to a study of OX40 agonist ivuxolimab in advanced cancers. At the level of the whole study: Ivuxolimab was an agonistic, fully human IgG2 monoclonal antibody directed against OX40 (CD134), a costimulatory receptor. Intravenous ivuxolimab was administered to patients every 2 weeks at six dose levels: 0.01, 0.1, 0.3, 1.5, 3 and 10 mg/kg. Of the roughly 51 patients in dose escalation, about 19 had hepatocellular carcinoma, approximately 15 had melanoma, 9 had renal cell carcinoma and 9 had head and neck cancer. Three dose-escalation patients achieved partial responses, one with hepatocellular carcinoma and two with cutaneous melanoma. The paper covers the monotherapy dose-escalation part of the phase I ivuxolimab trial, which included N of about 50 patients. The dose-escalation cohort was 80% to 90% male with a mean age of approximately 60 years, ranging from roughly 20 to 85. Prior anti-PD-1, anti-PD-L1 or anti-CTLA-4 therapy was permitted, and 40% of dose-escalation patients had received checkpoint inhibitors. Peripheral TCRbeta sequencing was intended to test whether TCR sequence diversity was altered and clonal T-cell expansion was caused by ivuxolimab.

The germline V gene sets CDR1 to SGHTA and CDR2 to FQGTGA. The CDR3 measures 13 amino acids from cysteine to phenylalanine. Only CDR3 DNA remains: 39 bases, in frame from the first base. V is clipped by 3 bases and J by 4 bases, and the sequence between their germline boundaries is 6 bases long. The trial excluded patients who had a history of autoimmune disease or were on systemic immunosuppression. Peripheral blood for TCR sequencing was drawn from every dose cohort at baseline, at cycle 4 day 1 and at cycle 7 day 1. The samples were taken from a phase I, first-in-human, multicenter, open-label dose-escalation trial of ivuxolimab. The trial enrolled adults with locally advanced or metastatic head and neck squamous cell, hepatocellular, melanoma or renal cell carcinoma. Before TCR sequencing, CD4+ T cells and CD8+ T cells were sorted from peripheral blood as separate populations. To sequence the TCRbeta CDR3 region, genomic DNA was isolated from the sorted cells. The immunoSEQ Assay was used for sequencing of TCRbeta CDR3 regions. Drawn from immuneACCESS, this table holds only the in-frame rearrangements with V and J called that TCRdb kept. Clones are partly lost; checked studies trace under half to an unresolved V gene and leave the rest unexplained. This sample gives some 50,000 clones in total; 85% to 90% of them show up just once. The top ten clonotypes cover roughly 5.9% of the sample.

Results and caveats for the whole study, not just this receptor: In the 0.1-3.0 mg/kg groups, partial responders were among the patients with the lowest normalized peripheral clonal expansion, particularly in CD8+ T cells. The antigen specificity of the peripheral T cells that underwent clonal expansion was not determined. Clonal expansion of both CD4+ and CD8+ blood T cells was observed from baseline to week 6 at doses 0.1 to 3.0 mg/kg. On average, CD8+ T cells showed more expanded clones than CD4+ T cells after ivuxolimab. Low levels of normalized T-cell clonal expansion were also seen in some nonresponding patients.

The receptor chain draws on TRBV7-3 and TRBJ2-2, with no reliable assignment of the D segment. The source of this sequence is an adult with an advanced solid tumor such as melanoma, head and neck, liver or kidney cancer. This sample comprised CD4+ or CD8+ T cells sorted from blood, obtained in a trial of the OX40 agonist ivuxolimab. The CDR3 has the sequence CASSLWVTGELFF. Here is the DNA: TGTGCCAGCAGCTTGTGGGTCACCGGGGAGCTGTTTTTT.